This T cell receptor beta chain derives from a study of blood T cells in healthy people across ages. They isolated at least 6.5 million PBMCs from each sample. There are 15 residues in the CDR3. Germline values: CDR1 SGHNT, CDR2 YENEEA. With V trimmed by 2 bases and J by 6 bases, 5 bases remained unmatched. The second PCR ran about 6 to 12 cycles with a sample-barcoded 5' primer and J-beta primers. A template-switch adaptor that had 12 random nucleotides put a tag on each cDNA molecule. MiXCR, applied by TCRdb to the 5' RACE reads, yields one record per CDR3 protein. The repertoire holds some 760,000 distinct CDR3 sequences, with about 25% as singletons. The data also belong to a second study, concerning T cells of mothers and their children.

Sequencing was performed on blood. The clonotype originates from a boy between 10 and 17 years old in good health. The chain recombines TRBV11-3 with TRBJ2-3; 10 bases fit TRBD2. The CDR3 nucleotides are TGTGCCAGCAGCTTACTAGCGGGGGCCGTCGATACGCAGTATTTT. Amino acids: CASSLLAGAVDTQYF.